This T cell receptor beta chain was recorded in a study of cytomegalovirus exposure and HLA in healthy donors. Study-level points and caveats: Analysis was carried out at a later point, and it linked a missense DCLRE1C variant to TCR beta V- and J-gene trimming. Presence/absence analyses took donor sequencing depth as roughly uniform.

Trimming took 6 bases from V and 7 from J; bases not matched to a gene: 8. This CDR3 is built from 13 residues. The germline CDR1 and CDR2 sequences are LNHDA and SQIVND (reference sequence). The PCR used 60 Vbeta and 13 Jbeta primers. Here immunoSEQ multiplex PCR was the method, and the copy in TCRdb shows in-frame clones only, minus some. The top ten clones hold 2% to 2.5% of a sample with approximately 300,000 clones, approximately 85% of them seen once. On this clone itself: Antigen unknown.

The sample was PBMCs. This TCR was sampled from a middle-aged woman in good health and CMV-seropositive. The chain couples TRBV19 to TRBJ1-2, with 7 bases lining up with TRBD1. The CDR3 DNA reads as TGTGCCAGTAGGAACAGGGGAGTAGGTGGCTACACCTTC. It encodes CASRNRGVGGYTF.